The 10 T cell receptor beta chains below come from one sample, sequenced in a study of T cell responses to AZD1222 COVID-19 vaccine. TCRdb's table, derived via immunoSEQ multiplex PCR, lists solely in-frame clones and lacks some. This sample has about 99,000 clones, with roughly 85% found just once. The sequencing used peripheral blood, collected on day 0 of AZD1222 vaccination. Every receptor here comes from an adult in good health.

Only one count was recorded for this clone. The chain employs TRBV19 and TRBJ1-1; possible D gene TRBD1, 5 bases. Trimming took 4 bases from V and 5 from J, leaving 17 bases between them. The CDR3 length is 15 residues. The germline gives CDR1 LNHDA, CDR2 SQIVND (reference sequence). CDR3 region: CASSTDGGASTEAFF. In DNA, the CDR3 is TGTGCCAGTAGTACTGACGGGGGTGCGAGTACTGAAGCTTTCTTT.

The CDR3 nucleotides are TGTGCCAGCAGCTTAATCGGATCGGGAGAGACCCAGTACTTC. Translated: CASSLIGSGETQYF. The chain has TRBV7-9 and TRBJ2-5, with D uncertain. CDR1 SEHNR and CDR2 FQNEAQ come from the germline V gene (reference sequence). The CDR3 is 14 residues long. V lost 2 bases and J lost 4, with 11 bases in between.

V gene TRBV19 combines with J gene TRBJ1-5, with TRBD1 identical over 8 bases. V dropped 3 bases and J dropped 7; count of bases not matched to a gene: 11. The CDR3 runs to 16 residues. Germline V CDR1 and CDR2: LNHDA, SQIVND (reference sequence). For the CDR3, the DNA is TGTGCCAGTAGTATTACAGGGGGGGGCGACGCCCAGCCCCAGCATTTT. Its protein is CASSITGGGDAQPQHF. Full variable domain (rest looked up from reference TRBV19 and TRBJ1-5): DGGITQSPKYLFRKEGQNVTLSCEQNLNHDAMYWYRQDPGQGLRLIYYSQIVNDFQKGDIAEGYSVSREKKESFPLTVTSAQKNPTAFYLCASSITGGGDAQPQHFGDGTRLSIL.

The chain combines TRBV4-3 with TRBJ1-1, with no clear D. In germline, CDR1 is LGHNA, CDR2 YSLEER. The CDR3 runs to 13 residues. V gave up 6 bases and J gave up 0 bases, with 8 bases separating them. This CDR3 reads CASSPGMNTEAFF. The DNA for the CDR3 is TGCGCCAGCAGTCCCGGAATGAACACTGAAGCTTTCTTT.

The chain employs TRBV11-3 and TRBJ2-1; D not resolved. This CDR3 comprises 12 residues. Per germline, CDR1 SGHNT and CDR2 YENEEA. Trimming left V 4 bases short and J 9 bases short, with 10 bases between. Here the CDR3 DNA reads TGTGCCAGCAGCTCCACGGACGCTGAGCAGTTCTTC. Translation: CASSSTDAEQFF.

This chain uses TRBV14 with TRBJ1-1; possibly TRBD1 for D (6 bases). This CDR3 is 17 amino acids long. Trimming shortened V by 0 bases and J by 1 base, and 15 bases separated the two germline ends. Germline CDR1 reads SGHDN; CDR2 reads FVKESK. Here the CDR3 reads CASSQDSLTGTNTEAFF. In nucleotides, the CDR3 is TGTGCCAGCAGCCAAGATTCCCTTACAGGGACGAACACTGAAGCTTTCTTT.

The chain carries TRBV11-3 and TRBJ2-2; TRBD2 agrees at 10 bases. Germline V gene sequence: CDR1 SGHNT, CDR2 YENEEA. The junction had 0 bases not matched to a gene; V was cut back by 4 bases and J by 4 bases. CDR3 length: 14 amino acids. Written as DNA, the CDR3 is TGTGCCAGCAGCTCTAGCGGGGGCACCGGGGAGCTGTTTTTT. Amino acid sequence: CASSSSGGTGELFF.

CDR3 residues: CASSLGAGTPYGYTF. In DNA, the CDR3 is TGTGCCAGCAGCCTCGGGGCCGGGACACCTTATGGCTACACCTTC. The genes are TRBV14 and TRBJ1-2, with a tentative D call TRBD1 (6 bases). V was shortened by 4 bases and J by 5 bases, with 17 bases between the two germline ends. This CDR3 is built from 15 residues. Germline CDR1 reads SGHDN; CDR2 reads FVKESK.

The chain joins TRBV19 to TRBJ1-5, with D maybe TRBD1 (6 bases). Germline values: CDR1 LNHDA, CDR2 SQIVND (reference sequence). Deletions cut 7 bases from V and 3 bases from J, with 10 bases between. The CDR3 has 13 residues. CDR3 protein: CASTRGINQPQHF. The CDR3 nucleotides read TGTGCCAGTACTAGGGGGATCAATCAGCCCCAGCATTTT.

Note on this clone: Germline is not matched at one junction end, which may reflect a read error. This CDR3 is CASSPTGVMVF. In DNA form, the CDR3 reads TGTGCCAGCAGCCCAACCGGGGTTATGGTCTTC. The chain has TRBV7-3 and TRBJ2-1; D may be TRBD2 (5 bases). Germline V gives CDR1 SGHTA, CDR2 FQGTGA. The CDR3 is 11 residues long.